The 18 T cell receptor beta chains reported below all come from one sample, sequenced in a study of Ad26.COV2.S vaccination and SARS-CoV-2 variants (dated by TCRdb to about 2021). Receptor amplification or capture employed the immunoSEQ multiplex PCR assay. The table was pulled from immuneACCESS by TCRdb, which kept in-frame rearrangements only. Such tables lose some clones; where checked, under half of the loss comes from unresolved V genes, and the rest has no known cause. The sample data list approximately 350,000 clones, and about 83% of these were observed just once. Roughly 7.4% of the sample rests with the top ten. Taken with the paper, the label for treatment or condition translates to: approximately 18 received Ad26.COV2.S at low or high dose, single or two shots; several received placebo; per-sample allocation not given. For vaccine and placebo recipients, repertoires were sequenced using samples collected on day 63 after the first injection.

The sample in question was peripheral blood, obtained in a trial of Ad26.COV2.S vaccine versus placebo. These receptors all come from a person aged 18 to 65 who received the Ad26.COV2.S COVID-19 vaccine or a placebo.

J is TRBJ2-7 and V is TRBV27; no clear D gene. The CDR3 consists of 11 residues. With 2 bases removed from V and 9 bases from J, the gap between germline ends came to 8 bases. Germline lookup yields CDR1 MNHEY and CDR2 SMNVEV (reference sequence). The CDR3 bases are TGTGCCAGCAGTTTAGGTTCTCTGCAGTACTTC. This codes for CASSLGSLQYF.

A single count supports this clone. The chain recombines TRBV28 with TRBJ2-3, with a weak D call TRBD2 (6 bases). Trimming cost V 6 bases and J 5 bases, with 18 bases left between them. From germline, CDR1 is MDHEN and CDR2 SYDVKM. The CDR3 sequence is 15 residues long. The CDR3 is CASRRRGSLGDTQYF. As DNA, the CDR3 is TGTGCCAGCAGGAGGAGGGGAAGCTTAGGAGATACGCAGTATTTT.

The rearrangement uses TRBV9 and TRBJ2-7; D is possibly TRBD2 (5 bases). Germline assignment: CDR1 SGDLS and CDR2 YYNGEE. The CDR3 sequence is 14 residues long. Trimming cost V 0 bases and J 6 bases, with 13 bases left between them. The CDR3: CASSVAGSIGEQYF. CDR3 DNA sequence: TGTGCCAGCAGCGTAGCGGGATCGATTGGCGAGCAGTACTTC.

The CDR3 region is CASSFGAVGEQFF. In DNA, the CDR3 is TGTGCCAGCAGTTTTGGGGCTGTGGGCGAGCAGTTCTTC. The V and J genes are TRBV12-3 or TRBV12-4 and TRBJ2-1, with TRBD1 as a possible D gene (5 bases). CDR3 length equals 13 residues. Trimming shortened V by 3 bases and J by 10 bases, and 13 bases separated the two germline ends.

The V gene is TRBV5-1, the J gene TRBJ2-2; either TRBD1 or TRBD2 may supply D (5 bases each). Germline V gene data show CDR1 as SGHRS and CDR2 as YFSETQ. The CDR3 has 12 residues. Trimming left V 5 bases short and J 3 bases short, with 5 bases between. This CDR3 is CASRGDTGELFF. The DNA of the CDR3 is TGCGCCAGCAGGGGGGACACCGGGGAGCTGTTTTTT. The variable domain in full, with the rest retrieved from reference TRBV5-1 and TRBJ2-2, is KAGVTQTPRYLIKTRGQQVTLSCSPISGHRSVSWYQQTPGQGLQFLFEYFSETQRNKGNFPGRFSGRQFSNSRSEMNVSTLELGDSALYLCASRGDTGELFFGEGSRLTVL.

V and J are TRBV27 and TRBJ2-5; 13 bases map to TRBD2. The CDR3 is 18 amino acids. The V gene end was trimmed by 6 bases and the J gene end by 1 base; junction bases not matched to a gene: 11. Germline assignment: CDR1 MNHEY and CDR2 SMNVEV (reference sequence). CDR3 protein: CASRGRLAGGVPQETQYF. CDR3 in DNA: TGTGCCAGCAGGGGAAGACTAGCGGGGGGCGTCCCCCAAGAGACCCAGTACTTC.

The chain combines TRBV6-4 with TRBJ2-7, with D unclear. The CDR3 totals 8 residues. Between the trimmed V and J ends, which lost 11 bases and 9 bases, there was a span of 8 bases. Germline V lookup: CDR1 MRHNA, CDR2 SNTAGT. The CDR3 protein is CAPNGQYF. The CDR3 DNA reads as TGTGCCCCGAACGGGCAGTACTTC.

The chain uses TRBV4-1 and TRBJ2-1, with D possibly matching TRBD2 (6 bases). The CDR3 has 15 amino acids. Trimming stripped 3 bases from V and 5 bases from J, with 14 bases between. Germline V gives CDR1 MGHRA, CDR2 YSYEKL. The CDR3 region has the DNA TGCGCCAGCAGCCACCCCGACGGGAGAAACAATGAGCAGTTCTTC. Its protein is CASSHPDGRNNEQFF.

The J gene is TRBJ1-2, the V gene TRBV29-1; D is unresolved. The CDR3 totals 13 residues. Trimming removed 0 bases at V and 8 bases at J, with 13 bases between. The germline CDR1 and CDR2 sequences are SQVTM and ANQGSEA. CDR3: CSVEDLRVGGYTF. The CDR3 nucleotides are TGCAGCGTTGAAGATTTGAGGGTCGGAGGCTACACCTTC.

This chain links TRBV30 with TRBJ1-1, with a possible D match to TRBD1 (5 bases). The CDR3 spans 13 residues. From germline, CDR1 is GTSNPN and CDR2 SVGIG (reference sequence). CDR3 nucleotides: TGTGCTGCTCGGGGCAGGTTGAACACTGAAGCTTTCTTT. It is translated as CAARGRLNTEAFF. Looking up the rest from reference TRBV30 and TRBJ1-1 gives the full variable domain: SQTIHQWPATLVQPVGSPLSLECTVEGTSNPNLYWYRQAAGRGLQLLFYSVGIGQISSEVPQNLSASRPQDRQFILSSKKLLLSDSGFYLCAARGRLNTEAFFGQGTRLTVV.

The CDR3 nucleotides are TGCGCCAGCAGCTTGGAGCCGCAGGTGAGCTCCTACGAGCAGTACTTC. Its protein is CASSLEPQVSSYEQYF. This chain uses TRBV5-1 with TRBJ2-7; D unresolved. This CDR3 spans 16 amino acids. Trimming removed 0 bases at V and 0 bases at J, with 13 bases between. Germline-derived CDR1 and CDR2 are SGHRS and YFSETQ. Filled out from reference TRBV5-1 and TRBJ2-7, the complete variable domain reads KAGVTQTPRYLIKTRGQQVTLSCSPISGHRSVSWYQQTPGQGLQFLFEYFSETQRNKGNFPGRFSGRQFSNSRSEMNVSTLELGDSALYLCASSLEPQVSSYEQYFGPGTRLTVT.

This rearrangement joins TRBV7-8 to TRBJ1-5; D is uncertain. Germline loops: CDR1 SGHVS, CDR2 FQNEAQ. The CDR3 is 19 amino acids. Trimming removed 1 base at V and 2 bases at J, with 21 bases between. The CDR3 DNA reads as TGTGCCAGCAGCTTAGGCCGGGAGAAAAGGTGGCGTGGCAATCAGCCCCAGCATTTT. Translation: CASSLGREKRWRGNQPQHF.

V and J are TRBV7-2 and TRBJ2-6, with 10 bases that match TRBD1. V dropped 2 bases and J dropped 4; count of bases not matched to a gene: 11. Germline CDR1 is SGHTA and CDR2 is FQGNSA. The CDR3 extends over 19 amino acids. CDR3 nucleotides: TGTGCCAGCAGCTTAAAAGGGGACAGGGGACACCCCGGGGCCAACGTCCTGACTTTC. Amino acid sequence: CASSLKGDRGHPGANVLTF.

The V call is TRBV15, the J call TRBJ2-5; TRBD1 matches at 11 bases. Germline-derived CDR1 and CDR2 are LNHNV and YYDKDF (reference sequence). The CDR3 extends over 15 amino acids. J gave up 3 bases and V 3 bases, and 3 bases lay outside the gene matches. The CDR3 protein is CATSRGDRGKETQYF. CDR3 DNA sequence: TGTGCCACCAGCAGGGGGGACAGGGGGAAAGAGACCCAGTACTTC.

The genes are TRBV21-1 and TRBJ1-5; TRBD1 was called by the table and not checked on the DNA. TRBV21-1 is recorded as a pseudogene. The CDR3 is made up of 17 amino acids. The CDR3 DNA reads as TGTGCCAGCAGCAAACGAAGAGAGACAGGGGTCAATCAGCCCCAGCATTTT. It codes for CASSKRRETGVNQPQHF.

CDR3 region: CASSPARGDSNTIYF. CDR3 sequence (DNA): TGTGCCAGCTCACCAGCCCGGGGGGATTCAAACACCATATATTTT. The chain combines TRBV18 with TRBJ1-3, with D maybe TRBD1 (5 bases). From germline, CDR1 is KGHSH and CDR2 LQKENI. The CDR3 has 15 amino acids. V was trimmed by 2 bases and J by 6 bases, leaving 14 bases between them.

This clone has a single count. The J gene is TRBJ2-7, the V gene TRBV5-1; either TRBD1 or TRBD2 may fit D (5 bases each). Germline CDR1 SGHRS, CDR2 YFSETQ. The CDR3 extends over 13 amino acids. V was pared by 4 bases and J by 3 bases, with 11 bases between. The CDR3 nucleotides are TGCGCCAGCAGCCCTCAGGGAGACTACGAGCAGTACTTC. It encodes CASSPQGDYEQYF.

This clone was found once. This chain connects TRBV6-2 or TRBV6-3 to TRBJ2-1; maybe TRBD1 (5 bases). The CDR3 loop spans 16 amino acids. Germline assignment: CDR1 MNHEY and CDR2 SVGEGT. Trimming shortened V by 8 bases and J by 1 base, and 18 bases separated the two germline ends. The CDR3 nucleotides read TGTGCCAGCGGTTTACACGGACAAGGGTCCTACAATGAGCAGTTCTTC. This sequence encodes CASGLHGQGSYNEQFF.